This T cell receptor beta chain emerged from a study of blood T cell repertoires in COVID-19. The wider study: Both acute and convalescent COVID-19 samples were obtained from the United States, Italy and Spain. T cells, B-cell-depleted T cells, or PBMCs supplied cDNA or gDNA.

Seattle's cohort entered during active infection and was followed longitudinally. Per the original data handling: Reference gene primer amplification gave nucleated cell count estimates. Clones were read by immunoSEQ multiplex PCR, and TCRdb kept only the in-frame ones, dropping some. That table is the source of V, J and clone size, and D and trimming were worked out from the DNA. The sample records some 450,000 clones, roughly 90% being singletons. Sequenced sample: peripheral blood. The origin of this receptor is a man aged 18 to 29 with COVID-19, enrolled during active disease.

The CDR3 protein is CASSPRTGALGNTIYF. The CDR3 coding sequence is TGTGCCAGCAGTCCGAGGACAGGGGCTCTTGGAAACACCATATATTTT. J is TRBJ1-3 and V is TRBV27; 9 bases match TRBD1. The ends lost 5 bases at V and 3 bases at J; junction bases unmatched: 8. CDR1 is MNHEY and CDR2 is SMNVEV in the germline V gene (reference sequence). This CDR3 is built from 16 residues.